These T cell receptor beta chains were read from a single sample in a study of T cell clusters in autoimmune cytopenias. TCRdb reprocessed the multiplex PCR reads and keeps a single row for each CDR3 protein, giving no DNA. Its clone listing holds approximately 11,000 distinct CDR3 sequences. This sample was shared with a second study, whose subject was T cell repertoires in aging, cancer and after chemotherapy.

The sample taken for sequencing was peripheral blood. The receptor source for this set is a human donor in good health. Both conserved end residues are part of each CDR3. Fields, in order: clone size, J gene, V gene, CDR3 protein. Some rows mark clone size as missing; the rest say once, few, many or name a class of expanded clone.

clone size: -
J gene: TRBJ2-3
V gene: TRBV7-2
CDR3 protein: CASSLFLAGGEQYF

clone size: medium-sized
J gene: TRBJ2-5
V gene: TRBV7-2
CDR3 protein: CASSLLGRGETQYF

clone size: -
J gene: TRBJ2-3
V gene: TRBV6-5
CDR3 protein: CASSSGRDVDTQYF

clone size: -
J gene: TRBJ2-7
V gene: TRBV7-2
CDR3 protein: CASSLGTGYEQYF

clone size: -
J gene: TRBJ1-6
V gene: TRBV6-1
CDR3 protein: CASRQGALLNSPLHF

clone size: -
J gene: TRBJ2-3
V gene: TRBV29-1
CDR3 protein: CSVDLSGSTDTQYF

clone size: -
J gene: TRBJ2-1
V gene: TRBV7-6
CDR3 protein: CASSLSGGAYEQFF

clone size: medium-sized
J gene: TRBJ1-2
V gene: TRBV6-5
CDR3 protein: CASSLQGSGGYTF

clone size: -
J gene: TRBJ2-3
V gene: TRBV5-6
CDR3 protein: CASSFTGLYTDTQYF

clone size: -
J gene: TRBJ1-6
V gene: TRBV12-3/TRBV12-4
CDR3 protein: CASSLAGGASDSPLHF

clone size: -
J gene: TRBJ2-2
V gene: TRBV20-1
CDR3 protein: CSARAASGNTGELFF

clone size: -
J gene: TRBJ1-1
V gene: TRBV3-2
CDR3 protein: CASSQGPARAEAFF

clone size: -
J gene: TRBJ1-1
V gene: TRBV5-1
CDR3 protein: CARNRDSLEPFF

clone size: -
J gene: TRBJ1-2
V gene: TRBV20-1
CDR3 protein: CSATGSTAVYGYTF

clone size: medium-sized
J gene: TRBJ2-1
V gene: TRBV7-2
CDR3 protein: CATHGGVSSYNEQFF

clone size: -
J gene: TRBJ1-5
V gene: TRBV6-5
CDR3 protein: CASSSRQGSGQPQHF

clone size: medium-sized
J gene: TRBJ2-2
V gene: TRBV19
CDR3 protein: CASSPTGGELFF

clone size: -
J gene: TRBJ2-5
V gene: TRBV12-3/TRBV12-4
CDR3 protein: CASSLRWQPETQYF

clone size: -
J gene: TRBJ2-1
V gene: TRBV12-3/TRBV12-4
CDR3 protein: CASSTQGRPGHEQFF

clone size: -
J gene: TRBJ2-1
V gene: TRBV7-2
CDR3 protein: CASSPRAGLAGGRSYNEQFF

clone size: -
J gene: TRBJ1-6
V gene: TRBV19
CDR3 protein: CASSLRHRPLSSSYNSPLHF

clone size: -
J gene: TRBJ1-1
V gene: TRBV6-2/TRBV6-3
CDR3 protein: CASSPEGTGAPEAFF

clone size: -
J gene: TRBJ2-2
V gene: TRBV5-1
CDR3 protein: CASSPYTPGAGELFF

clone size: -
J gene: TRBJ2-7
V gene: TRBV18
CDR3 protein: CASSLPTGTSYEQYF

clone size: medium-sized
J gene: TRBJ1-2
V gene: TRBV27
CDR3 protein: CASRAGGYYGYTF

clone size: -
J gene: TRBJ2-3
V gene: TRBV10-3
CDR3 protein: CAISVNTGGHSDTQYF

clone size: -
J gene: TRBJ2-5
V gene: TRBV4-3
CDR3 protein: CASSQEPAGGGETQYF

clone size: -
J gene: TRBJ1-1
V gene: TRBV6-5
CDR3 protein: CASSYIRGQGSTNTEAFF

clone size: -
J gene: TRBJ2-1
V gene: TRBV11-2
CDR3 protein: CASSLDNWDNKEFF

clone size: -
J gene: TRBJ2-5
V gene: TRBV28
CDR3 protein: CASSYDRLETQYF